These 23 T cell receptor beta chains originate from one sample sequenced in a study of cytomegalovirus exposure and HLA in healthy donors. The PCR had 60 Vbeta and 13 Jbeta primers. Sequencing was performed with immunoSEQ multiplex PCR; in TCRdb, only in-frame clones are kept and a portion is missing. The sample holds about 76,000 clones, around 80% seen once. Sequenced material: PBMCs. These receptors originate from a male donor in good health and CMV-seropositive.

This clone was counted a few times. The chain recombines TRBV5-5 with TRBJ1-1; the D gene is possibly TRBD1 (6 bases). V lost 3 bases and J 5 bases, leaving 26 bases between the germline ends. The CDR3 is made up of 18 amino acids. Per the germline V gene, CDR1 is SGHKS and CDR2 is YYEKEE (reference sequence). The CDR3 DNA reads TGTGCCAGCAGCTCCCAACAGGGTACCCCTCTAAGGGATACTGAAGCTTTCTTT. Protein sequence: CASSSQQGTPLRDTEAFF.

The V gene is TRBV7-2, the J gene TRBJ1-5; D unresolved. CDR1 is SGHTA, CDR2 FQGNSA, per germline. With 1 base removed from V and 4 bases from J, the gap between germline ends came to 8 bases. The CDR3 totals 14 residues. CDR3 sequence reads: CASSLVSDNQPQHF. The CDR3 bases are TGTGCCAGCAGCTTAGTGTCAGATAATCAGCCCCAGCATTTT. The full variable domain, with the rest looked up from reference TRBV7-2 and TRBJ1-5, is GAGVSQSPSNKVTEKGKDVELRCDPISGHTALYWYRQSLGQGLEFLIYFQGNSAPDKSGLPSDRFSAERTGGSVSTLTIQRTQQEDSAVYLCASSLVSDNQPQHFGDGTRLSIL.

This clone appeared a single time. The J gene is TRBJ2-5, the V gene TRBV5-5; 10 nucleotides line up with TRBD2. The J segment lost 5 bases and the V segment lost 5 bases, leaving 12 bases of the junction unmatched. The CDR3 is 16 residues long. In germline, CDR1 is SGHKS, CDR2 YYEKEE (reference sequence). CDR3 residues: CASRFTLAGVGETQYF. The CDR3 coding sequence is TGTGCCAGCAGGTTCACTCTAGCGGGAGTCGGCGAGACCCAGTACTTC.

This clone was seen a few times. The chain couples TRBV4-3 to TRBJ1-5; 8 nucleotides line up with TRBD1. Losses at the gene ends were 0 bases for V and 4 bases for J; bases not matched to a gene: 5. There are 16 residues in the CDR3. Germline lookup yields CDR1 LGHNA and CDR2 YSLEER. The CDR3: CASSQDGTGKNQPQHF. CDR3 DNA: TGCGCCAGCAGCCAAGATGGGACAGGAAAAAATCAGCCCCAGCATTTT.

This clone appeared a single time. CDR3 sequence (DNA): TGTGCCAGCAGTTTAGGACAGGGACGACGATACGAGCAGTACTTC. Its translation is CASSLGQGRRYEQYF. The rearrangement joins TRBV27 to TRBJ2-7; 8 bases are a match to TRBD1. After removal of 2 bases from V and 4 bases from J, the junction contained 7 bases not matched to a gene. The CDR3 runs 15 residues. Per the germline V gene, CDR1 is MNHEY and CDR2 is SMNVEV (reference sequence).

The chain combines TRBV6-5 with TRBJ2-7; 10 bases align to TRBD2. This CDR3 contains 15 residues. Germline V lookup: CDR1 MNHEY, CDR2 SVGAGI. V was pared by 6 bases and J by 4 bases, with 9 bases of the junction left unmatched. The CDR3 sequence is CASRALTSGLYEQYF. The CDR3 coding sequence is TGTGCCAGCAGGGCACTGACTAGCGGGCTTTACGAGCAGTACTTC.

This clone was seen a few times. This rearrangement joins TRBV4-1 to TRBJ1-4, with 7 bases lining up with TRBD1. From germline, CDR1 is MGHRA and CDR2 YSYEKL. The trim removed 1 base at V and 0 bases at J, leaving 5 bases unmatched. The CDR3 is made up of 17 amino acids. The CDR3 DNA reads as TGCGCCAGCAGCCAAGGCCCGACAGGGTCAACTAATGAAAAACTGTTTTTT. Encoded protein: CASSQGPTGSTNEKLFF.

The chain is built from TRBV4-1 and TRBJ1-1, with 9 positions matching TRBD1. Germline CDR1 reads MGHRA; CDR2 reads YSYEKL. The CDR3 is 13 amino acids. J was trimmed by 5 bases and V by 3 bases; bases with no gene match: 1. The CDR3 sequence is CASSQGQGTEAFF. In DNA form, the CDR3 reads TGCGCCAGCAGCCAGGGACAGGGTACTGAAGCTTTCTTT.

This CDR3 reads CASSLVGSDSPEQFF. The CDR3 nucleotides read TGCGCCAGCAGCTTGGTCGGGTCGGATTCCCCTGAGCAGTTCTTC. The chain carries TRBV5-1 and TRBJ2-1; no firm D call. The CDR3 extends over 15 amino acids. Germline V CDR1 and CDR2: SGHRS, YFSETQ. The germline V and J ends were trimmed by 0 bases and 9 bases, with 16 bases remaining between them.

DNA for the CDR3: TGTGCCAGCTCATTATCTGGGCTCTCGAACAAGGAAGCTTTCTTT. Protein product: CASSLSGLSNKEAFF. The V call is TRBV18, the J call TRBJ1-1; D is unresolved. V dropped 5 bases and J dropped 8 bases, with 21 bases sitting between them. Germline V gene data show CDR1 as KGHSH and CDR2 as LQKENI. This CDR3 spans 15 amino acids.

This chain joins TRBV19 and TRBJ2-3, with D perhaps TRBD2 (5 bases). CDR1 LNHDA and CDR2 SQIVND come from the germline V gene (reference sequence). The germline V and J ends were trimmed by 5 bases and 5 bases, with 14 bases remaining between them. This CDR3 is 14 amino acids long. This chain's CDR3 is CASSLGPAVDTQYF. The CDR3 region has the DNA TGTGCCAGTAGTCTCGGCCCAGCGGTAGATACGCAGTATTTT.

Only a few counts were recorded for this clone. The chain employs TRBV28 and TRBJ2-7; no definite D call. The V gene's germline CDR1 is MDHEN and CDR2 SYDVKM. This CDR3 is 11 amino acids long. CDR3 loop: CALGNSYEQYF. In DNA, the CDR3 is TGTGCTCTGGGCAACTCCTACGAGCAGTACTTC.

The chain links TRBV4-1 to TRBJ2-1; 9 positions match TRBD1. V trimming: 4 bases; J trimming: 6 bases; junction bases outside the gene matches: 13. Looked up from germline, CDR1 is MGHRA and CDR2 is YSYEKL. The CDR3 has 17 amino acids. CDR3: CASSRPSTGGWGNEQFF. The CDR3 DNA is TGCGCCAGCAGCCGGCCGTCAACAGGGGGCTGGGGCAATGAGCAGTTCTTC.

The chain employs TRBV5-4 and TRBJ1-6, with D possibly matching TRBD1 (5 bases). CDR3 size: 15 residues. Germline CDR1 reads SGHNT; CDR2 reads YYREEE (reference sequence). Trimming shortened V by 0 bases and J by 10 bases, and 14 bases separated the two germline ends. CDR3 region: CASSLGEGRSSPLHF. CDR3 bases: TGTGCCAGCAGCTTGGGGGAGGGGAGAAGCTCACCCCTCCACTTT.

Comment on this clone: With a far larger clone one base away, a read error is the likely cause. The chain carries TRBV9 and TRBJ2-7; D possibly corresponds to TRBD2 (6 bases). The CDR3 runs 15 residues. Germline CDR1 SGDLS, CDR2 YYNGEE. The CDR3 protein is CASSVGAGPTYEQSF. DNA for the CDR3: TGTGCCAGCAGCGTAGGCGCGGGGCCCACCTACGAGCAGTCCTTC.

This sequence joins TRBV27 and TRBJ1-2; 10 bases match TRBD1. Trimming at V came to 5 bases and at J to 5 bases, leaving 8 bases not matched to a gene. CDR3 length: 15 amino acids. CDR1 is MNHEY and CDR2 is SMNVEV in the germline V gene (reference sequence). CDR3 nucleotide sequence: TGTGCCAGCAGTCTGGGGACAGGGGTCGAGTATGGCTACACCTTC. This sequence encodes CASSLGTGVEYGYTF.

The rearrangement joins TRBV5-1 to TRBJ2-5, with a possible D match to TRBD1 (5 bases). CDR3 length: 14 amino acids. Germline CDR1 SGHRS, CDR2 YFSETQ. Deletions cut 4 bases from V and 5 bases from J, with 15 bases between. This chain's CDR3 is CASSNGQAGETQYF. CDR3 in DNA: TGCGCCAGCAGCAATGGACAAGCTGGGGAGACCCAGTACTTC.

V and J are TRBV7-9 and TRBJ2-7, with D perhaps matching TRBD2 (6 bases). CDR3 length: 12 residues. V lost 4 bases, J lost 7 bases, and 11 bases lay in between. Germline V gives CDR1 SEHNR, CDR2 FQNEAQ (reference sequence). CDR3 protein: CASSYPGAEQYF. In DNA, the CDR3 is TGTGCCAGCAGCTACCCGGGAGCTGAGCAGTACTTC.

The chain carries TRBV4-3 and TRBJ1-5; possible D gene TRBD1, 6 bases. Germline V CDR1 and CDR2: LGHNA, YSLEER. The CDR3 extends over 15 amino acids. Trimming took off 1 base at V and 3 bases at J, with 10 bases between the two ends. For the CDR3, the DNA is TGCGCCAGCAGCCAAGGCCAGGGGATCAATCAGCCCCAGCATTTT. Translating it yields CASSQGQGINQPQHF.

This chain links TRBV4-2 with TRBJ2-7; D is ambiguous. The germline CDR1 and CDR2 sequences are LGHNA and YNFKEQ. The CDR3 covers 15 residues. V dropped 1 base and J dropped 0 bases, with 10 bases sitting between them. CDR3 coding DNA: TGTGCCAGCAGCCAAGCTCCTATCACCTCCTACGAGCAGTACTTC. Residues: CASSQAPITSYEQYF.

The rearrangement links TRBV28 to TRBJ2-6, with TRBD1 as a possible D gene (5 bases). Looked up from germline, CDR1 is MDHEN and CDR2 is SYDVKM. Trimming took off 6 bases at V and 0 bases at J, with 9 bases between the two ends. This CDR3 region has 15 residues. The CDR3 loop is CASRLRGSGANVLTF. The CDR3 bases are TGTGCCAGCAGACTAAGGGGCTCTGGGGCCAACGTCCTGACTTTC.

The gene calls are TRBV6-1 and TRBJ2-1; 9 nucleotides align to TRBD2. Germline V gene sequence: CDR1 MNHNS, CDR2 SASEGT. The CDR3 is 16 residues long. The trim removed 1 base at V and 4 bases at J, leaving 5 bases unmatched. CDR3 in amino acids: CASSEDGGGAYNEQFF. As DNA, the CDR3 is TGTGCCAGCAGTGAAGACGGCGGGGGGGCATACAATGAGCAGTTCTTC.

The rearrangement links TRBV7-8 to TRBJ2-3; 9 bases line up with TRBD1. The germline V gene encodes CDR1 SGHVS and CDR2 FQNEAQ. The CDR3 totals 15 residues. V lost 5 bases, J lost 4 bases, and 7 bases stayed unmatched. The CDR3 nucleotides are TGTGCCAGCAGCCCCGGGACAGGGTCGGCAGATACGCAGTATTTT. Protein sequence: CASSPGTGSADTQYF.